This TCR beta chain came from a study of shared clonotypes between healthy human individuals. Sorted-subset replicate PCRs used about 190 ng of genomic DNA. This amount corresponded to approximately 30,000 T cell genomes. Sequencing was performed with immunoSEQ multiplex PCR; in TCRdb, only in-frame clones are kept and a portion is missing. The repertoire has more than 900,000 clones, 70% to 80% of them found once; the top ten carry 0.5% to 0.65%. Germline lookup yields CDR1 MDHEN and CDR2 SYDVKM. This CDR3 is built from 12 residues. V lost 3 bases, J lost 5 bases, and 6 bases lay in between. Sequencing was done on a sample of memory CD4+ T cells from PBMCs. Subset: CD45RA-negative fraction. The chain combines TRBV28 with TRBJ2-3; D remains unclear. The sequence came from a man aged 18 to 35 in good health. Some clones in this sample may be carry-over from other donors' samples. CDR3 bases: TGTGCCAGCAGTTTGACTTTAGATACGCAGTATTTT. Its protein is CASSLTLDTQYF.